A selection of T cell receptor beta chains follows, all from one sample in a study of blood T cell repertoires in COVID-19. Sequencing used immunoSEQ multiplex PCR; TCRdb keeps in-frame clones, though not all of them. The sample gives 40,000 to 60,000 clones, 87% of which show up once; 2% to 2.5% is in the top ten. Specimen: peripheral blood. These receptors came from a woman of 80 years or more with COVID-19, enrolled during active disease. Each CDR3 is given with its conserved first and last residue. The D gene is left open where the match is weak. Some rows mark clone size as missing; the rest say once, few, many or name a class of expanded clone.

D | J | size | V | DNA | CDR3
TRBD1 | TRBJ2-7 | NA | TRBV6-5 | TGTGCCAGCAGCGCGGGACAGGGTGAGCAGTACTTC | CASSAGQGEQYF
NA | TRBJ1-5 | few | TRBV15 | TGTGCCACCAGCAGAGATAGAGCCGGACAGAGCAATCAGCCCCAGCATTTT | CATSRDRAGQSNQPQHF
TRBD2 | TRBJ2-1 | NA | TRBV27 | TGTGCCAGCAGTTTAGACGGGAGGGGGACCTACAATGAGCAGTTCTTC | CASSLDGRGTYNEQFF
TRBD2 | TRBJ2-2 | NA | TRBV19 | TGTGCCAGTAGTATGGCACTAGCGGCCAACACCGGGGAGCTGTTTTTT | CASSMALAANTGELFF
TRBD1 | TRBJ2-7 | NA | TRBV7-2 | TGTGCCAGCAGTCGCAAGTTTGGACAGGGAAGTTGGAGCTCCTACGAGCAGTACTTC | CASSRKFGQGSWSSYEQYF
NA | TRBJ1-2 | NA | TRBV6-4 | TGTGCCAGCAGTCGGGGGATCGGCTATGGCTACACCTTC | CASSRGIGYGYTF
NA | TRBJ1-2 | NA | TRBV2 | TGTGCCCTCAGGGGCCGCGACGGGGACTATGGCTACACCTTC | CALRGRDGDYGYTF
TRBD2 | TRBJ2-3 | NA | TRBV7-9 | TGTGCCAGCAGCTACGGACTAGCGGGGGGGTTAGATACGCAGTATTTT | CASSYGLAGGLDTQYF
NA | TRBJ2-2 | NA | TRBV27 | TGTGCCAGCAGTACCACCCGGGCGAACACCGGGGAGCTGTTTTTT | CASSTTRANTGELFF
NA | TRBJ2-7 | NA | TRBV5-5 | TGTGCCAGCAGCTTAGCGTACTCCTACGAGCAGTACTTC | CASSLAYSYEQYF
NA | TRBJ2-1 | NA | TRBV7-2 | TGTGCCAGCAGCTTGGGCACATACAATGAGCAGTTCTTC | CASSLGTYNEQFF
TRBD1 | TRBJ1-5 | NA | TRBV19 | TGTGCCACCGCCGACAGGGCTCTTCAGCCCCAGCATTTT | CATADRALQPQHF
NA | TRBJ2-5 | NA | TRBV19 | TGTGCCAGTAGTATAAGGGGGGGGGCGGAGACCCAGTACTTC | CASSIRGGAETQYF
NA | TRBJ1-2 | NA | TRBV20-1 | TGCAGTGCTAGTGAGACAGTCTATGGCTACACCTTC | CSASETVYGYTF
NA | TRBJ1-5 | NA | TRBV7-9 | TGTGCCAGCAGCTTAGCCAGGGGAGGCAATCAGCCCCAGCATTTT | CASSLARGGNQPQHF
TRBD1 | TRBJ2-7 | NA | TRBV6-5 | TGTGCCAGCAGCCCCAGGGGGCGCTACGAGCAGTACTTC | CASSPRGRYEQYF
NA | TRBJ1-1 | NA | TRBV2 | TGTGCCAGCACCTTACCCACAGGTATGAACACTGAAGCTTTCTTT | CASTLPTGMNTEAFF
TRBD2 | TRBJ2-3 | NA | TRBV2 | TGTGCCAGCAGTGTCCAGCTAGCGGGGACAGATACGCAGTATTTT | CASSVQLAGTDTQYF
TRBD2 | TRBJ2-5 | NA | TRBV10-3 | TGTGCCATCAGGCTAGCGGGACAAGAGACCCAGTACTTC | CAIRLAGQETQYF
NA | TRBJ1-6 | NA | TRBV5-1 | TGCGCCAGCAGCTTGGACAGCTATAATTCACCCCTCCACTTT | CASSLDSYNSPLHF
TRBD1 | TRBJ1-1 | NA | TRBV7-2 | TGTGCCAGCAGCTTACGACAGGGGGTCACTGAAGCTTTCTTT | CASSLRQGVTEAFF
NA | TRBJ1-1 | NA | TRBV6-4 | TGTGCCAGCAGTACCCGAGAGAACACTGAAGCTTTCTTT | CASSTRENTEAFF
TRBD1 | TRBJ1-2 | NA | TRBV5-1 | TGCGCCAGCAGCTTGGACGACAGGGGAGTTCGCGCAGGTGGCTACACCTTC | CASSLDDRGVRAGGYTF
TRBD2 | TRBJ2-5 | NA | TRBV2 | TGTGCCAGCAGTGAGCGCAGGGAGGGGGAGACCCAGTACTTC | CASSERREGETQYF
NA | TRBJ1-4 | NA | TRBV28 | TGTGCCAGCAGTCCCACTGGGCGGGCTAATGAAAAACTGTTTTTT | CASSPTGRANEKLFF
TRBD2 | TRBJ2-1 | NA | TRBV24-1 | TGTGCCACCAGCCACAGAGATCGAGGAGCGGGGGGGCTCAATGAGCAGTTCTTC | CATSHRDRGAGGLNEQFF
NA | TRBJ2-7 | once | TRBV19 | TGTGCCAGTAGACCCACAGCCGGGGGATTTTCCTACGAGCAGTACTTC | CASRPTAGGFSYEQYF
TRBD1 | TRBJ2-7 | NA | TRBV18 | TGTGCCAGCTCACCTAGGGACAGGGCCTACGAGCAGTACTTC | CASSPRDRAYEQYF
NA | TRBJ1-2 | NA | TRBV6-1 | TGTGCCAGCAGTGAACGGGGGGTGAATGGCTACACCTTC | CASSERGVNGYTF
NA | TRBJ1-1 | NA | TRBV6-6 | TGTGCCAGCAGTACTAAGGACACTGAAGCTTTCTTT | CASSTKDTEAFF
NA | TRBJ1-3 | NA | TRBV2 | TGTGCCAGTAGTGACCCTACAGGCTTCTCTGGAAACACCATATATTTT | CASSDPTGFSGNTIYF